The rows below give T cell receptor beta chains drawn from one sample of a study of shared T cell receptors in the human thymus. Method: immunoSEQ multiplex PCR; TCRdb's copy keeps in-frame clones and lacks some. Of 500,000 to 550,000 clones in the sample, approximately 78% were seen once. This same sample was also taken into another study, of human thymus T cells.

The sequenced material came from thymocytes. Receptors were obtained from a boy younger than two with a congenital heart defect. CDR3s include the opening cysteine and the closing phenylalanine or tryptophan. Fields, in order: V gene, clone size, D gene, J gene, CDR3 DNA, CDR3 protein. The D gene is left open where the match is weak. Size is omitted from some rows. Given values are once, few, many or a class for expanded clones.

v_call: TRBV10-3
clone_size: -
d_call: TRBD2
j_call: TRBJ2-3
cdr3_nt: TGTGCCATCAGTGGTGGGCGGGAGGGGCACACAGATACGCAGTATTTT
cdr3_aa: CAISGGREGHTDTQYF

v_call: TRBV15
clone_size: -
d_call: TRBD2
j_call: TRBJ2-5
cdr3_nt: TGTGCCACCAGTCCCGAGGGGGGACTAGCTGATAAGTACCAAGAGACCCAGTACTTC
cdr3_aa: CATSPEGGLADKYQETQYF

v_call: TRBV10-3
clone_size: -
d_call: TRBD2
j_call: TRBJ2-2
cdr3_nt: TGTGCCATCTCGGACCTAGCGGACACCGGGGAGCTGTTTTTT
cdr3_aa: CAISDLADTGELFF

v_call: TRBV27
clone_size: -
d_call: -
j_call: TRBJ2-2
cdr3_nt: TGTGCCAGCATTGGGACACAGGCCCCCGGGGAGCTGTTTTTT
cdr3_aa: CASIGTQAPGELFF

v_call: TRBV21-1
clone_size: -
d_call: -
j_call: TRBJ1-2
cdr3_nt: TGTGCCAGCAGCGCGGATGGGGAGTATGGCTACACCTTC
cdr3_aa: CASSADGEYGYTF

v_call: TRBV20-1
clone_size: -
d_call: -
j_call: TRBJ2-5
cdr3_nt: TGCAGTGCTAGTAGGAGGGAGACCCAGTACTTC
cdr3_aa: CSASRRETQYF

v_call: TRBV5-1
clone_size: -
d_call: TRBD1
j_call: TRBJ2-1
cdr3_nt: TGCGCCAGCAGCTTGCGGGGACAGGGGAGCTACAATGAGCAGTTCTTC
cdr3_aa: CASSLRGQGSYNEQFF

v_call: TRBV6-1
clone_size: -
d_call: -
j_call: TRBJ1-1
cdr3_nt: TGTGCCAGCAGAGCCGACAGGAACACTGAAGCTTTCTTT
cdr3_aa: CASRADRNTEAFF

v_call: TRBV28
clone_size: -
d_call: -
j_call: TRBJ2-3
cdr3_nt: TGTGCCAGCAGTTGCCCCTGGGAGAGGTCGGGCACCCCCGCGAAAAATACGCAGTATTTT
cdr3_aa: CASSCPWERSGTPAKNTQYF

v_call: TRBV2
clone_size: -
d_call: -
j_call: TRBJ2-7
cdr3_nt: TGTGCCAGCAGTGCTCACAGGGACCGGGGCGAGCAGTACTTC
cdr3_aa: CASSAHRDRGEQYF

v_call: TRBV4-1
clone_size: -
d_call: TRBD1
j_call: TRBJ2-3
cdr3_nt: TGCGCCAGCAGCCCCAGGGGGAACTCAGATACGCAGTATTTT
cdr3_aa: CASSPRGNSDTQYF

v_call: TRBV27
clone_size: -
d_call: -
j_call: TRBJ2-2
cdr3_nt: TGTGCCAGCAGCCAATTGACTATACAGGGAACCGGGGAGCTGTTTTTT
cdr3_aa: CASSQLTIQGTGELFF

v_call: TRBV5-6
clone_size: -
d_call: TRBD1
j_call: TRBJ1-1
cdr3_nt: TGTGCCAGCGGGGAGACAGGGGGCGAGGGTTGCACTGAAGCTTTCTTT
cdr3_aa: CASGETGGEGCTEAFF

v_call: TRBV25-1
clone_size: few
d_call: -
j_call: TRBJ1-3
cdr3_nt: TGTGCCAGCTCTTGGGGCAGCTCTGGAAACACCATATATTTT
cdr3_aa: CASSWGSSGNTIYF

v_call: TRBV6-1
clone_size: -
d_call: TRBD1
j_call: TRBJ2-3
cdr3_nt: TGTGCCAGCAGTGGGGACAGGGGAAACACAGATACGCAGTATTTT
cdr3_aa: CASSGDRGNTDTQYF

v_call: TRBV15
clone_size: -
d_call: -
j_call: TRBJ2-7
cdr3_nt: TGTGCCACCAGCGACAGTGCCCACGAGCAGTACTTC
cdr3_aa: CATSDSAHEQYF

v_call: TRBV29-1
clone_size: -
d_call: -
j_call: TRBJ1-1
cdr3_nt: TGCAGCGTTGTAGGGGTGGAGAACACTGAAGCTTTCTTT
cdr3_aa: CSVVGVENTEAFF

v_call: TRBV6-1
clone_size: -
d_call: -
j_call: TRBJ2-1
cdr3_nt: TGTGCCAGCAGTGGACTCCCCGAGATACCCGAGCAGTTCTTC
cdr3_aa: CASSGLPEIPEQFF

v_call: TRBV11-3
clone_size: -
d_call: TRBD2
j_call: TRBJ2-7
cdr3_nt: TGTGCCAGCAGCCCAAGGACTAGCGGGAGGGCCGGCGAGCAGTACTTC
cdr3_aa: CASSPRTSGRAGEQYF

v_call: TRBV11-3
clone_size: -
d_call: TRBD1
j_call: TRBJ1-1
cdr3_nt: TGTGCCAGCAGCTTAGGGGACAGCCGGAACACTGAAGCTTTCTTT
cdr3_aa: CASSLGDSRNTEAFF

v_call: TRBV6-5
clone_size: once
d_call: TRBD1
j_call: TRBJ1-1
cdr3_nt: TGTGCCAGCTGCTACAGGGGGAACACTGAAGCTTTCTTT
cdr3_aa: CASCYRGNTEAFF

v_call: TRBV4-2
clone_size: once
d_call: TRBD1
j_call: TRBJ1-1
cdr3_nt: TGTGCCAGCGTTACCGGGACAGGGGACACTGAAGCTTTCTTT
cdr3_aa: CASVTGTGDTEAFF

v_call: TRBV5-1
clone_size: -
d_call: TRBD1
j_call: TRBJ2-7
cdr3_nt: TGCGCCAGCAGCTTGGATCGGACAGGGAGCTCCTACGAGCAGTACTTC
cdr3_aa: CASSLDRTGSSYEQYF

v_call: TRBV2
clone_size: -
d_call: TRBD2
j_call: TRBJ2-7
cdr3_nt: TGTGCCAGCAGTGAATCTAGCGGGAACGAGCAGTACTTC
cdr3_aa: CASSESSGNEQYF

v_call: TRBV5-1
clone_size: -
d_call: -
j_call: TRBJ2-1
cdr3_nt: TGCGCCAGCAGCTTGGGTCTCGGAAGGGGGAATGAGCAGTTCTTC
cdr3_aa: CASSLGLGRGNEQFF

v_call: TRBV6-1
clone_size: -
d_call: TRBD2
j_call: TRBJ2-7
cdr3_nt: TGTGCCAGCAGGAGACTAGCGGGAGCCTACGAGCAGTACTTC
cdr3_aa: CASRRLAGAYEQYF

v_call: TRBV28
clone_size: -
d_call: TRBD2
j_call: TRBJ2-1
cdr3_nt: TGTGCCACCTTGCGCTTAGCGGGAATTTCCTACAATGAGCAGTTCTTC
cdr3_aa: CATLRLAGISYNEQFF

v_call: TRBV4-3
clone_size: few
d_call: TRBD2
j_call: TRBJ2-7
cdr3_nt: TGCGCCAGCAGCCAAGACTCAAGGACTAGCGGGAGGTCAGACGAGCAGTACTTC
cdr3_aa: CASSQDSRTSGRSDEQYF

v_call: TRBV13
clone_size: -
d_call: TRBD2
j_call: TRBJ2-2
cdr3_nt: TGTGCCAGCAGCTTAGAAGGAAGTGGACTAGCGAACACCGGGGAGCTGTTTTTT
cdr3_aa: CASSLEGSGLANTGELFF

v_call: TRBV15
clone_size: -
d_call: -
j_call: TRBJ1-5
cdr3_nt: TGTGCCACCAGCAGCCGGACAGCTGGGGACAATCAGCCCCAGCATTTT
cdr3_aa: CATSSRTAGDNQPQHF

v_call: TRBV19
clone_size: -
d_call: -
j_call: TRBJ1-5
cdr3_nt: TGTGCCAGTAGTATCCCCGGTGCGGGAACCAATCAGCCCCAGCATTTT
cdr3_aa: CASSIPGAGTNQPQHF

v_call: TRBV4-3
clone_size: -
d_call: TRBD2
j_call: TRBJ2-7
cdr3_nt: TGCGCCAGCAGCCAAAGACTAGCGGGAGTCCACGAGCAGTACTTC
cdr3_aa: CASSQRLAGVHEQYF

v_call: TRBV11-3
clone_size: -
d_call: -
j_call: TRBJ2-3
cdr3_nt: TGTGCCAGCAGCTTAGAGGCAGGGCCTGTCACAGATACGCAGTATTTT
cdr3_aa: CASSLEAGPVTDTQYF

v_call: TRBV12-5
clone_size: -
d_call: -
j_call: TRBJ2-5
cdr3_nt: TGTGCTAGTGGGGTAACCAGGGGACGGGAGACCCAGTACTTC
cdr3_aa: CASGVTRGRETQYF

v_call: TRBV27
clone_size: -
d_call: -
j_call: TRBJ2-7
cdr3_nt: TGTGCCAGCAGTTTATCGGCCTTCATTAAAGCCTACGAGCAGTACTTC
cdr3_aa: CASSLSAFIKAYEQYF

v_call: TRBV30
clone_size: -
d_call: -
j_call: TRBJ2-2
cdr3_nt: TGTGCCTGTGGGCCGACCACCGGGGAGCTGTTTTTT
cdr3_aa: CACGPTTGELFF

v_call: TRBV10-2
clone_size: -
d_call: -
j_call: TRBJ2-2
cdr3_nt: TGCGCCAGCAGGCGGGCCGGGGAGCTGTTTTTT
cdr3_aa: CASRRAGELFF

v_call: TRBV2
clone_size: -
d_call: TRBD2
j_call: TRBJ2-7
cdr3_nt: TGTGCCAGCAGGTCGGGCTACGGGACTAGCGGGAGGGAGCAGTACTTC
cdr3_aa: CASRSGYGTSGREQYF

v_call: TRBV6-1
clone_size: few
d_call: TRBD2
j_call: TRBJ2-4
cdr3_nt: TGTGCCAGCAGTGAAGGAGGGGGACTAGCGGGAGAGTGGGGCATTCAGTACTTC
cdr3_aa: CASSEGGGLAGEWGIQYF

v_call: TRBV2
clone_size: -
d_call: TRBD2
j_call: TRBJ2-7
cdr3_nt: TGTGCCAGCACAAGCGGGAGATTTGCCTACGAGCAGTACTTC
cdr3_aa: CASTSGRFAYEQYF

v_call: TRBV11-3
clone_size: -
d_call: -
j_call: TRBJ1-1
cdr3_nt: TGTGCCAGCAGCTTAGCCCGGGGGACCACTGAAGCTTTCTTT
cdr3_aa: CASSLARGTTEAFF

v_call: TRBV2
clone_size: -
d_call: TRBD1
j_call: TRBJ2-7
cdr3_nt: TGTGCCAGCAGTGAAAGCGGTGTCGGGACAGGGACAAGGGAGCAGTACTTC
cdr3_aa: CASSESGVGTGTREQYF

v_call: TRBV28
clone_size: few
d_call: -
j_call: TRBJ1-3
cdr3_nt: TGTGCCAGCAGTATGACAGGTGCAGCTGGAAACACCATATATTTT
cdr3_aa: CASSMTGAAGNTIYF

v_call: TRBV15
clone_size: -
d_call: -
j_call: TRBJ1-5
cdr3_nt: TGTGCCACCAGGGACACCTCCAGTAGCAATCAGCCCCAGCATTTT
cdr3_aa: CATRDTSSSNQPQHF

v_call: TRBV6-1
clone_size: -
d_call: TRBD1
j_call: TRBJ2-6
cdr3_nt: TGTGCCAGCAGTGAAAGCCTCGTCAGGGGGTGTGGAGGGGCCAACGTCCTGACTTTC
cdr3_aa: CASSESLVRGCGGANVLTF